Listed below are T cell receptor beta chains from one sample, sequenced in a study of T-cell reconstitution after alpha-beta-depleted transplantation in children. TCRdb reprocessed the PCR reads via MiXCR and lists one record per CDR3 protein. The sample lists about 98,000 distinct CDR3 sequences, around 5.9% occurring once. Material: PBMCs, mostly from graft donor cells, obtained 60 days after TCRalphabeta/CD19-depleted stem cell transplant. The receptors were gathered from a female patient between 2 and 15 years old who had a stem cell transplant for Fanconi anemia, so the T cells may come from the graft donor. The CDR3 runs from the conserved cysteine through the conserved F or W.

TRBV28 CASSSRRTAYEQYF
TRBV29-1 CSVVSSGRTGELFF
TRBV12-3/TRBV12-4 CASSLVPRDEQYF
TRBV29-1 CSVMDRTYEQYF
TRBV5-1 CASSWGLAGTYNEQFF
TRBV18 CASSRDRKNTEAFF
TRBV20-1 CSARKTSGYTDTQYF
TRBV20-1 CSARDRRPQETQYF
TRBV5-1 CASSSLAGGPSSYNEQFF
TRBV12-3/TRBV12-4 CASAARTVFYNSPLHF
TRBV20-1 CSARDWELLYNEQFF
TRBV5-1 CASSPLLYQETQYF
TRBV9 CASSVAIQRSYNEQFF
TRBV7-2 CASSLVGQASYEQYF
TRBV3-1 CASSQRRWDRLYEQYF
TRBV14 CASSQDLWQDKNSPLHF
TRBV3-1 CASSLGQGQETQYF
TRBV28 CASSYGQGDEQFF
TRBV7-2 CASSLEAGSWNEQFF
TRBV3-1 CASSQGFGSGANVLTF
TRBV9 CASTVAPNTGELFF
TRBV6-5 CASSYTARRGTYGYTF
TRBV20-1 CSARGQGVLNTIYF
TRBV29-1 CSGARGEQGPQYF
TRBV7-8 CASSPTLADYEQYF
TRBV6-5 CASSYSNGEIETQYF
TRBV18 CASSPPNDYGYTF
TRBV3-1 CASSQEHSLGYGYTF
TRBV12-3/TRBV12-4 CTSSTTRLAGGSPGELFF
TRBV12-3/TRBV12-4 CASSLQVQETQYF
TRBV18 CASSQTGQAYEQYF
TRBV10-3 CAISESAGWQPNYGYTF
TRBV20-1 CSARDQQGQGSPLHF
TRBV12-3/TRBV12-4 CASSAPPNTEAFF
TRBV19 CASSIVQVAGANVLTF
TRBV20-1 CSARLASEQYF
TRBV20-1 CSASILGLAGVITGELFF
TRBV5-6 CASSLERLASGTQYF
TRBV28 CASSSRTGGYEQYF
TRBV3-1 CASSPGGPEAFF
TRBV20-1 CSANIVGSTYEQYF